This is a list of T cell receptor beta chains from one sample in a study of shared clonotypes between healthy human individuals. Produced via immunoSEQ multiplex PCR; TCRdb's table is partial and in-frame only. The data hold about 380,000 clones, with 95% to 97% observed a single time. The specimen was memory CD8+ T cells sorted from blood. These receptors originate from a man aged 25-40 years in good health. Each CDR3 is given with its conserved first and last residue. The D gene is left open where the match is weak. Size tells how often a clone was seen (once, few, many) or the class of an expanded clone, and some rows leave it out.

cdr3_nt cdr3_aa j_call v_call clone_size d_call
TGCAGCGTTGACCAGGGGTCCTACGAGCAGTACTTC CSVDQGSYEQYF TRBJ2-7 TRBV29-1 - -
TGTGCCAGCAGCCTCCGGACTCGGACAGATACGCAGTATTTT CASSLRTRTDTQYF TRBJ2-3 TRBV7-2 - -
TGTGCCAGCAGTATGAGTTGGAACATTCAGTACTTC CASSMSWNIQYF TRBJ2-4 TRBV28 - -
TGTGCCAGCAGTATTAGCGGGAGGAGGACCTACGAGCAGTACTTC CASSISGRRTYEQYF TRBJ2-7 TRBV28 - TRBD2
TGTGCCGGGCAAGGGGCTTTGAACACCGGGGAGCTGTTTTTT CAGQGALNTGELFF TRBJ2-2 TRBV19 - -
TGTGCCAGCAGCTCGAAGCGGGAGTCACATGAGCAGTTCTTC CASSSKRESHEQFF TRBJ2-1 TRBV5-4 - TRBD2
TGTGCCAGCAGCAAAGCGGTGACAGGGAGTGGCCCTGGTCCTAGCACAGATACGCAGTATTTT CASSKAVTGSGPGPSTDTQYF TRBJ2-3 TRBV21-1 - -
TGTGCCAGCAGTGAGGGGGTGAGAGGCTACACCTTC CASSEGVRGYTF TRBJ1-2 TRBV7-9 once -
TGTGCCAGTAGTGACACGGGACGGAACAATCAGCCCCAGCATTTT CASSDTGRNNQPQHF TRBJ1-5 TRBV19 - -
TGTGCCAGCAGCTTGCGCAGGGCTGCAGGGCGAAACACCATATATTTT CASSLRRAAGRNTIYF TRBJ1-3 TRBV5-8 - -
TGTGCCAGCATCTGGGGCGGGGAAGTGGCCACCGGGGAGCTGTTTTTT CASIWGGEVATGELFF TRBJ2-2 TRBV28 - -
TGCGCCAGCAGCCCGAGGACAGGGGGCACCTATGGCTACACCTTC CASSPRTGGTYGYTF TRBJ1-2 TRBV5-1 - TRBD1
TGCAGTGCGGAACCATCGGAGACCCAGTACTTC CSAEPSETQYF TRBJ2-5 TRBV20-1 - -
TGTGCCATCAGTGATTTGTGGAACAGGGGAAAGAACACTGAAGCTTTCTTT CAISDLWNRGKNTEAFF TRBJ1-1 TRBV10-3 - TRBD1
TGTGCCAGTAGCCTGCCCAATGAGCAGTTCTTC CASSLPNEQFF TRBJ2-1 TRBV19 - -
TGTGCCAGCAGCTTAGATCCAGGGAGCGCGACCCAGTACTTC CASSLDPGSATQYF TRBJ2-5 TRBV7-9 - -
TGCAGCGTCTCCGACCCTTCTGACAGGTGGCAGTACTTC CSVSDPSDRWQYF TRBJ2-4 TRBV29-1 - -
TGTGCCAGCAGCTCTCGACTAGGTGAGCAGTTCTTC CASSSRLGEQFF TRBJ2-1 TRBV7-3 - -
TGTGCCACCAGCAGACCATCTAGCGGAGCATACAATGAGCAGTTCTTC CATSRPSSGAYNEQFF TRBJ2-1 TRBV15 - TRBD2
TGTGCCAGCAGCCAAGACTGGGGCCAAAGCAATCAGCCCCAGCATTTT CASSQDWGQSNQPQHF TRBJ1-5 TRBV4-2 - -
TGTGCCAGCAGTTTAAGTGTACGGGGGACCTACGAGCAGTACTTC CASSLSVRGTYEQYF TRBJ2-7 TRBV28 - -
TGTGCCAGCAGAGACAGCAATCAGCCCCAGCATTTT CASRDSNQPQHF TRBJ1-5 TRBV2 - -
TGTGCCAGCAGTGACTCCAGGGCGAACACCGGGGAGCTGTTTTTT CASSDSRANTGELFF TRBJ2-2 TRBV2 - -
TGTGCCAGCAGCGAACCAGCGGGAGCCGCGGGAGAGACCCAGTACTTC CASSEPAGAAGETQYF TRBJ2-5 TRBV7-6 - TRBD2
TGCAGTGCTAGACGTTCAGATACGCAGTATTTT CSARRSDTQYF TRBJ2-3 TRBV20-1 - -
TGTGCCAGCAGTTTAGACAGCTACGAGCAGTACTTC CASSLDSYEQYF TRBJ2-7 TRBV28 few -
TGTGCCATCAGTCTCCTAGCGGGAGATGGGAACAATGAGCAGTTCTTC CAISLLAGDGNNEQFF TRBJ2-1 TRBV10-3 - TRBD2
TGTGCCAGCAGAAGAAACTCTGGAAACACCATATATTTT CASRRNSGNTIYF TRBJ1-3 TRBV28 - -
TGCGCCAGCAGGGTAGAGAGCTCCTACGAGCAGTACTTC CASRVESSYEQYF TRBJ2-7 TRBV5-1 - -
TGTGCCAGCTCACTGGGACAGGGTAGCAATCAGCCCCAGCATTTT CASSLGQGSNQPQHF TRBJ1-5 TRBV18 once TRBD1
TGTGCCAGTAGTATCGGCCCTACCTATGGCTACACCTTC CASSIGPTYGYTF TRBJ1-2 TRBV19 - -
TGTGCCAGCAGCCATTCGAACAGGGGGGGAAAATATGGCTACACCTTC CASSHSNRGGKYGYTF TRBJ1-2 TRBV16 - TRBD1
TGCAGTGCTAGAGTATCCTACGAGCAGTACTTC CSARVSYEQYF TRBJ2-7 TRBV20-1 few -
TGCGCCAGCAGTGAGTCTGGCTTTGGGATGAACACTGAAGCTTTCTTT CASSESGFGMNTEAFF TRBJ1-1 TRBV10-2 - -
TGTGCCAGCAGTCCGGGACTATGGCGGGAGGGCCATGTCACCGGGGAGCTGTTTTTT CASSPGLWREGHVTGELFF TRBJ2-2 TRBV28 once TRBD2
TGTGCCAGTAGTGAAGGGTCGGCGGGTTATGAGCAGTTCTTC CASSEGSAGYEQFF TRBJ2-1 TRBV19 - -
TGCAGCGGGACAGTCCCTAATTCGAACACCGGGGAGCTGTTTTTT CSGTVPNSNTGELFF TRBJ2-2 TRBV29-1 - -
TGTGCCAGCAGCTTAGGAGAGCGGAATGAGCAGTTCTTC CASSLGERNEQFF TRBJ2-1 TRBV11-2 - -
TGTGCCAGCTCACCACCGACAACCCTAGCCAAAAACATTCAGTACTTC CASSPPTTLAKNIQYF TRBJ2-4 TRBV18 - -
TGTGCCAGTAGTATGGGGCGGAGCACAGATACGCAGTATTTT CASSMGRSTDTQYF TRBJ2-3 TRBV19 once -
TGTGCCTGGGAACAGCCATCAGGCACAGATACGCAGTATTTT CAWEQPSGTDTQYF TRBJ2-3 TRBV30 - -
TGCGCCAGCAGCTCGACACAGGGATCCTACGAGCAGTACTTC CASSSTQGSYEQYF TRBJ2-7 TRBV5-1 - -
TGCGCCAGCAGCTTGGTAGGTGAAAAAGCCATATATTTT CASSLVGEKAIYF TRBJ1-3 TRBV5-1 - -
TGTGCCAGCTCACGACTGGGGTCGAGCTCCTACGAGCAGTACTTC CASSRLGSSSYEQYF TRBJ2-7 TRBV2 - -
TGTGCCAGCAGTTTATCAATCGGGGGGGCGAGTATAGTCGACGAGCAGTACTTC CASSLSIGGASIVDEQYF TRBJ2-7 TRBV28 - TRBD2